This T cell receptor (beta chain) came from a study of CD8+ T cells in alopecia areata. Study in general: Patients received oral tofacitinib, 5 to 10 mg twice daily, for moderate-to-severe alopecia areata.

The authors extracted RNA and reverse transcribed it into cDNA as the sequencing template. Sequencing used immunoSEQ multiplex PCR; TCRdb keeps in-frame clones, though not all of them. The sample lists approximately 210,000 clones; roughly 66% were seen once. The CDR3 has 13 residues. V trimming: 4 bases; J trimming: 8 bases; junction bases outside the gene matches: 1. CDR1 and CDR2 (germline): MGHDK, SYGVNS. Treatment meaning: oral pan-JAK inhibitor, 5-10 mg twice daily. The sequence was collected from a human donor with alopecia areata. The material was CD4+ T cells sorted from blood, obtained around week 42, from a patient treated with tofacitinib. V is TRBV25-1 and J is TRBJ1-6; 8 nucleotides match TRBD1. CDR3 DNA sequence: TGTGCCAGCAGTGCGACAGGGGATTCACCCCTCCACTTT. This translates into CASSATGDSPLHF.